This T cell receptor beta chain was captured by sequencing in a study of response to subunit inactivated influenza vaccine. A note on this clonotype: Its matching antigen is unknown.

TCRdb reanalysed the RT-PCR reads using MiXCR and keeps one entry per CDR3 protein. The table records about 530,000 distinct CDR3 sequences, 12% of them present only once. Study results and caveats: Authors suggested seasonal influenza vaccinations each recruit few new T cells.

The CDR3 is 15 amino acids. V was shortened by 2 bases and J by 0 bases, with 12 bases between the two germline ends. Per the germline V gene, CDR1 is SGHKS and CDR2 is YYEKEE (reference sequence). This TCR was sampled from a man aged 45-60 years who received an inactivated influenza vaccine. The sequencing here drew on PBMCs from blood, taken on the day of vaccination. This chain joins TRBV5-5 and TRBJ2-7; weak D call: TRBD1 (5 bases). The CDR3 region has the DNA TGTGCCAGCAGCTTTCAAGGACACCACTCCTACGAGCAGTACTTC. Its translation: CASSFQGHHSYEQYF.